This TCR beta chain derives from a study of post-analysis software for immune sequencing data. Presence of unique molecular identifiers characterized the TCR beta cDNA libraries. When 1 to 10 million T cells were used, they gave hundreds of thousands of cDNA molecules. One entry per CDR3 protein, called by TCRdb with MiXCR from the PCR reads. The table lists hundreds of thousands of distinct CDR3 sequences, around 33% of them singletons, with roughly 13% in the top ten. V was trimmed by 2 bases and J by 4 bases, leaving 11 bases between them. This CDR3 is built from 13 residues. CDR1 is SQVTM and CDR2 is ANQGSEA in the germline V gene. A few counts support this clonotype. The antigen remains unidentified. Whole-study results and caveats: Controls had significantly higher normalized Chao1 diversity than multiple sclerosis patients. About five TRBV segments appeared more often in patients than in controls, and TRBV5-6, TRBV5-1 and TRBV20-1 were among these. Samples prepared in the same batch strongly co-clustered by F measure.

The J gene is TRBJ1-2, the V gene TRBV29-1, with D tentatively TRBD1 (5 bases). The sequencing input was blood. This receptor was taken from a girl aged 5-17 years with multiple sclerosis. As DNA, the CDR3 is TGCAGCGTTGAAATAGGAAGGGGCTATGGCTACACCTTC. Its protein is CSVEIGRGYGYTF.